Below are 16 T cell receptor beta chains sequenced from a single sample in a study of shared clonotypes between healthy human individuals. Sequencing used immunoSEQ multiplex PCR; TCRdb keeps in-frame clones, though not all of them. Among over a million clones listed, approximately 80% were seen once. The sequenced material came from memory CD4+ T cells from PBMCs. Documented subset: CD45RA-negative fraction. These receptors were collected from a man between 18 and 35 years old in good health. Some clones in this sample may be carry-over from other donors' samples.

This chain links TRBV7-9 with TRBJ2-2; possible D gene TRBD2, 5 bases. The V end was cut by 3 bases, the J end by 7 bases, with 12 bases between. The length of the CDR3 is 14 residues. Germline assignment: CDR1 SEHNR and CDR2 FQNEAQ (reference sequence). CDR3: CASSFGLEGGELFF. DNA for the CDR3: TGTGCCAGCAGCTTCGGCCTAGAGGGCGGGGAGCTGTTTTTT.

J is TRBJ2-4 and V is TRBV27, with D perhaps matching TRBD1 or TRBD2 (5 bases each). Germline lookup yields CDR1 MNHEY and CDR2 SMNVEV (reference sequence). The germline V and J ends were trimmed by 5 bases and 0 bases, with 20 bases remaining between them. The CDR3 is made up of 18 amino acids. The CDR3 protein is CASSRLFGATLAKNIQYF. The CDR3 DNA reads TGTGCCAGCAGTCGACTTTTCGGGGCCACCCTAGCCAAAAACATTCAGTACTTC.

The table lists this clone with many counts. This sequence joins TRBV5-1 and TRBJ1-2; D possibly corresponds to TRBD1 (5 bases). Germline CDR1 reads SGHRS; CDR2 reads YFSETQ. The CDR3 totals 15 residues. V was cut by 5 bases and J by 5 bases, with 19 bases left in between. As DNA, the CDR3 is TGCGCCAGCAGTCCCGCAGGGTCGGAAGGATATGGCTACACCTTC. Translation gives CASSPAGSEGYGYTF.

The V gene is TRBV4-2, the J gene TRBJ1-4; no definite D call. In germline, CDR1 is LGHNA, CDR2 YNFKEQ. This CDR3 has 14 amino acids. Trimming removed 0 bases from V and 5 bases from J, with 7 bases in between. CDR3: CASSQDARNEKLFF. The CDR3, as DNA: TGTGCCAGCAGCCAAGATGCAAGGAATGAAAAACTGTTTTTT.

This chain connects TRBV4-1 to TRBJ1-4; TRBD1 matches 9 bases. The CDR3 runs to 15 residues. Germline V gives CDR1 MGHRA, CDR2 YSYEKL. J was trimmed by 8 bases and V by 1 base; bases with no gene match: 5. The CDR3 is CASSQAGQGHEKLFF. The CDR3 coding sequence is TGCGCCAGCAGCCAAGCGGGACAGGGCCACGAAAAACTGTTTTTT.

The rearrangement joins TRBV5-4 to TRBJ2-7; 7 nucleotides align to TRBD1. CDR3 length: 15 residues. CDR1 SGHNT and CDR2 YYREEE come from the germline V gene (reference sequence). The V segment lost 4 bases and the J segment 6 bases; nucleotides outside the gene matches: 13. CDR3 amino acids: CASSLAGTASSEQYF. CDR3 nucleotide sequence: TGTGCCAGCAGCCTTGCCGGGACAGCCTCGTCCGAGCAGTACTTC. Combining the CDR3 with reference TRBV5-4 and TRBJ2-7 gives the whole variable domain ETGVTQSPTHLIKTRGQQVTLRCSSQSGHNTVSWYQQALGQGPQFIFQYYREEENGRGNFPPRFSGLQFPNYSSELNVNALELDDSALYLCASSLAGTASSEQYFGPGTRLTVT.

CDR3 in amino acids: CSVRPSGGSGELFF. The CDR3 bases are TGCAGCGTGCGACCTAGCGGGGGATCCGGGGAGCTGTTTTTT. V and J are TRBV29-1 and TRBJ2-2; 10 positions match TRBD2. V gave up 6 bases and J gave up 6 bases; unmatched junction bases: 7. Germline CDR1 and CDR2: SQVTM and ANQGSEA. The length of the CDR3 is 14 residues.

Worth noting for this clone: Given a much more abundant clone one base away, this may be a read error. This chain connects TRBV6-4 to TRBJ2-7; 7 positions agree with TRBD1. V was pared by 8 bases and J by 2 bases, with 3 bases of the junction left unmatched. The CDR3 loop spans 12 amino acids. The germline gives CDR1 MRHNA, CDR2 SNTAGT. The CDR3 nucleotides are TGTGCCAGCGGGGACAGAGCCTACGAGCAGTACTTC. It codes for CASGDRAYEQYF.

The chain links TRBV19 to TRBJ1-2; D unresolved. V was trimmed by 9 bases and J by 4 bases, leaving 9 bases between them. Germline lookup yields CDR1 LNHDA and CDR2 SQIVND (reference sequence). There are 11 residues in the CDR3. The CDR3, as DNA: TGTGCCAGCTTGGAGGTCTATGGCTACACCTTC. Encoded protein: CASLEVYGYTF.

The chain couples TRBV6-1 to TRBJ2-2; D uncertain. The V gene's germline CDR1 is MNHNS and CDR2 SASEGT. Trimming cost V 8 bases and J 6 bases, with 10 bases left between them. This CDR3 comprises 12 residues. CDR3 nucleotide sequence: TGTGCCAGCTCCCAGCGACCCGGGGAGCTGTTTTTT. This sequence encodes CASSQRPGELFF.

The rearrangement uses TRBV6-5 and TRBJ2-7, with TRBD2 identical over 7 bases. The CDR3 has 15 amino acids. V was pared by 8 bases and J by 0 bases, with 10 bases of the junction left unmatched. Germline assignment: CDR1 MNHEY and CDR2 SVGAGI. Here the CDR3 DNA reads TGTGCCAGCCGCCCGGGGGGAGGCCACTCCTACGAGCAGTACTTC. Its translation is CASRPGGGHSYEQYF.

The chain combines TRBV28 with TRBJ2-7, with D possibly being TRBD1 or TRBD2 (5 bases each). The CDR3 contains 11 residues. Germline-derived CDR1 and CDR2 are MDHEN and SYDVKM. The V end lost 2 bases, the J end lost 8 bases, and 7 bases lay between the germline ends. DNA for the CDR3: TGTGCCAGCAGTTTACTGGGACAGCAGTACTTC. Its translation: CASSLLGQQYF.

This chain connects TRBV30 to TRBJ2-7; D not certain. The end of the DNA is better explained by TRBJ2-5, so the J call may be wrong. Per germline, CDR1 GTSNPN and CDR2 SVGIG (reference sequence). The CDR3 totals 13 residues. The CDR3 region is CAWSDLDRETQYF. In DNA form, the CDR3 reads TGTGCCTGGAGTGATTTAGATAGGGAGACCCAGTACTTC.

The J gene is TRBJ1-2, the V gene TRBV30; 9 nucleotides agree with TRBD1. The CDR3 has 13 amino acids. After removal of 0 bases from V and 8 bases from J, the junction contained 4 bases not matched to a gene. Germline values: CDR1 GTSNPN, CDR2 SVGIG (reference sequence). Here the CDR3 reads CAWSVGTGNGYTF. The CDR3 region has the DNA TGTGCCTGGAGTGTTGGGACAGGGAACGGCTACACCTTC.

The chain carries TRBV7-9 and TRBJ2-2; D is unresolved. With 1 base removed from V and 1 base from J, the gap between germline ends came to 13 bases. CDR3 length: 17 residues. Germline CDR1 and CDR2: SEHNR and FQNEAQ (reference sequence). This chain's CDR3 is CASSLEWAALNTGELFF. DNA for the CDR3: TGTGCCAGCAGCTTAGAGTGGGCAGCCTTGAACACCGGGGAGCTGTTTTTT.

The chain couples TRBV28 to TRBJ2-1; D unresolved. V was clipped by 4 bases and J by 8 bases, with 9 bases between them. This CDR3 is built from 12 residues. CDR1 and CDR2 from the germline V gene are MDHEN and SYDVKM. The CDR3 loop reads CASSSSRDEQFF. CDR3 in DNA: TGTGCCAGCAGTTCCTCAAGGGATGAGCAGTTCTTC.